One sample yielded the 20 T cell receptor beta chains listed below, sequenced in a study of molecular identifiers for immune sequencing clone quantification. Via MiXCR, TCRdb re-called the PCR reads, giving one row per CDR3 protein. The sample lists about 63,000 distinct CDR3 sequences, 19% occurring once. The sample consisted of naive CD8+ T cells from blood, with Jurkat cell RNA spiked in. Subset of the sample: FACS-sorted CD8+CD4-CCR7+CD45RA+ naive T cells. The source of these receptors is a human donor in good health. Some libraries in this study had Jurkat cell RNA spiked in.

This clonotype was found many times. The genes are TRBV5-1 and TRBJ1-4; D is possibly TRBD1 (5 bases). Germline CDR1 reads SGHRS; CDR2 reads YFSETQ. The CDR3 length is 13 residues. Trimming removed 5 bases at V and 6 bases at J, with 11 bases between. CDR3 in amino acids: CASRTVSDEKLFF. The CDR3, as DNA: TGCGCCAGCAGGACAGTAAGTGATGAAAAACTGTTTTTT.

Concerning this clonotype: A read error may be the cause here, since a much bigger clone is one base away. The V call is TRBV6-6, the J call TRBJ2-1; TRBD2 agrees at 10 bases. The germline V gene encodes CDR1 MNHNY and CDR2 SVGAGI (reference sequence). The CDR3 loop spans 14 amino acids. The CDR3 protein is CASSLAGESVERFF. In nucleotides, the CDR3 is TGTGCCAGCAGTCTAGCGGGAGAGTCGGTAGAGCGGTTCTTC.

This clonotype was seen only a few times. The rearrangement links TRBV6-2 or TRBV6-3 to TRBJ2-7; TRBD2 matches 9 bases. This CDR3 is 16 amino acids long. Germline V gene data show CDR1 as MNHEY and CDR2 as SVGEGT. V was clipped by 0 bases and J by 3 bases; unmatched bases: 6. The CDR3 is CASSYSKLAGHYEQYF. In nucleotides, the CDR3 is TGTGCCAGCAGTTACTCGAAACTAGCGGGCCACTACGAGCAGTACTTC.

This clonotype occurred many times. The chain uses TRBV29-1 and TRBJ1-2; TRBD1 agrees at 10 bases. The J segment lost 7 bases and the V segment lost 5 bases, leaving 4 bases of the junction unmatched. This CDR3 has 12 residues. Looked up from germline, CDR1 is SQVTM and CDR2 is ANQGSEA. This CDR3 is CSVKTGGSGYTF. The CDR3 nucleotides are TGCAGCGTTAAGACAGGGGGCTCTGGCTACACCTTC.

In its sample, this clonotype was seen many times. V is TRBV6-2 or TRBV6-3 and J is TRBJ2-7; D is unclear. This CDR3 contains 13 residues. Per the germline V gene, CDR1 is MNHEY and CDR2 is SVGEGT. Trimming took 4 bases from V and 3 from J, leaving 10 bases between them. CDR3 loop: CASSLWQSYEQYF. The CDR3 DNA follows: TGTGCCAGCAGTTTATGGCAGAGCTACGAGCAGTACTTC.

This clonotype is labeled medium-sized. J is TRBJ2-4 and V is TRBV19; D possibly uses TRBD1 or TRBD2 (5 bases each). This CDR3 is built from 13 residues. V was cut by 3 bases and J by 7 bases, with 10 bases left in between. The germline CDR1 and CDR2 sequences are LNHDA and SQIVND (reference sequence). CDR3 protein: CASSISGTNIQYF. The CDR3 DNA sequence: TGTGCCAGTAGTATTTCAGGGACGAACATTCAGTACTTC.

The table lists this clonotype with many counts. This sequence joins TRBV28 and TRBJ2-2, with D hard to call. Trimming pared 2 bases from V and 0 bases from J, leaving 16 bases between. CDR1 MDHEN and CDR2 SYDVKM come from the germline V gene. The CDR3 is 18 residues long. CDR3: CASSLTRRVATNTGELFF. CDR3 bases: TGTGCCAGCAGTTTAACTCGCCGGGTAGCTACGAACACCGGGGAGCTGTTTTTT.

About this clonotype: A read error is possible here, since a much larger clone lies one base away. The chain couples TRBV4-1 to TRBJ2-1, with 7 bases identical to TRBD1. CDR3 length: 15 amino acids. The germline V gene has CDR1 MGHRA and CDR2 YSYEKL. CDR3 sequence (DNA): TGCGCCAGCAGGCAAGATAGAGGACAGGACAATGAGCAGTTCTTC. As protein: CASRQDRGQDNEQFF.

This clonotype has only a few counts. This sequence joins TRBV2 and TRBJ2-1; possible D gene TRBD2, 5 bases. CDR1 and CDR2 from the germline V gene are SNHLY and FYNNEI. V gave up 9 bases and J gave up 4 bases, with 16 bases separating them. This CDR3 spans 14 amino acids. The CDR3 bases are TGTGCCAGTAGGGTGCTAGCAGTTTACAATGAGCAGTTCTTC. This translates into CASRVLAVYNEQFF.

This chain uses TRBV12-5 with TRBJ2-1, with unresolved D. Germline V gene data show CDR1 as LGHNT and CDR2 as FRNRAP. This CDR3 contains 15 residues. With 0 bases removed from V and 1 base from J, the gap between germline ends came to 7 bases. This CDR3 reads CASGLVYGSYNEQFF. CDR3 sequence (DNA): TGTGCTAGTGGTTTGGTATACGGTTCCTACAATGAGCAGTTCTTC.

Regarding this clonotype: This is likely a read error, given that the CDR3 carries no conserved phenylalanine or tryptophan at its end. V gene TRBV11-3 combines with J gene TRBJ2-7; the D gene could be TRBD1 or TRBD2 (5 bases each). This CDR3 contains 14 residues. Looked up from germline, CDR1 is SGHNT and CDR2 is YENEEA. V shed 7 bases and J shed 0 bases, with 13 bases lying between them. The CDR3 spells CASTEAGTSYEQYL. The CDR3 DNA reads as TGTGCCAGCACCGAGGCAGGGACCTCCTACGAGCAGTACCTC.

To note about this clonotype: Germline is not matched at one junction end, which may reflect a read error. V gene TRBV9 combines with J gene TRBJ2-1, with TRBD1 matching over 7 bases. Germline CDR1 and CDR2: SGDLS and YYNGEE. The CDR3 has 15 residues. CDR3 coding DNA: TGTGCCAGCAGCGTAGGTGAGACAGGGACGGTCGGGCAGCTCTTC. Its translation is CASSVGETGTVGQLF.

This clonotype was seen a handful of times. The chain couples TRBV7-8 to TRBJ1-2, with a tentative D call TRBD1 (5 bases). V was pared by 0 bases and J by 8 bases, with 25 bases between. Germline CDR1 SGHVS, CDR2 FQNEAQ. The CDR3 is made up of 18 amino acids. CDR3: CASSLADGGVSQGEGYTF. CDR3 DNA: TGTGCCAGCAGCTTAGCGGATGGAGGTGTCAGTCAAGGGGAAGGCTACACCTTC.

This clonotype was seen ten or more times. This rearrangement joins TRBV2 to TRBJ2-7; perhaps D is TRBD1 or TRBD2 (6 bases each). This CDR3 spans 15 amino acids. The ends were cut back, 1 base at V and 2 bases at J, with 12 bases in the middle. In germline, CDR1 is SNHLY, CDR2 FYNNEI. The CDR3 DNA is TGTGCCAGCAGTGAAGAACCCGGGGGCGCCTACGAGCAGTACTTC. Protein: CASSEEPGGAYEQYF.

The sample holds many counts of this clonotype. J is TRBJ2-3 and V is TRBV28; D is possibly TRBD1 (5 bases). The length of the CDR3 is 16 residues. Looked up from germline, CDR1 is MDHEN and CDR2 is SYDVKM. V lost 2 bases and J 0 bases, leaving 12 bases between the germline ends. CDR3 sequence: CASSLGQGPSTDTQYF. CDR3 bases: TGTGCCAGCAGTTTAGGGCAGGGTCCTAGCACAGATACGCAGTATTTT. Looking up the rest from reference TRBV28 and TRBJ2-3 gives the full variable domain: DVKVTQSSRYLVKRTGEKVFLECVQDMDHENMFWYRQDPGLGLRLIYFSYDVKMKEKGDIPEGYSVSREKKERFSLILESASTNQTSMYLCASSLGQGPSTDTQYFGPGTRLTVL.

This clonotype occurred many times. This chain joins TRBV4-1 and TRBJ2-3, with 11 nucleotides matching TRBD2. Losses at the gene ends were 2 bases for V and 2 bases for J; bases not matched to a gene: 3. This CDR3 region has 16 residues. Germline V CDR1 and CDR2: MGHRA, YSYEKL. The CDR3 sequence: CASSQLAGGYTDTQYF. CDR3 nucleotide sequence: TGCGCCAGCAGCCAATTAGCGGGAGGGTACACAGATACGCAGTATTTT.

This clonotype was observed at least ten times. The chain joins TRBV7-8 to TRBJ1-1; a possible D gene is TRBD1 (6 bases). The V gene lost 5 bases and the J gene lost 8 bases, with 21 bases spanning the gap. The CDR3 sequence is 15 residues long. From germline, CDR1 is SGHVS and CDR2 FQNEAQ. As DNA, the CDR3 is TGTGCCAGCAGCCCGAACCCGGGGGCAGGGACGGAAGCTTTCTTT. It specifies CASSPNPGAGTEAFF.

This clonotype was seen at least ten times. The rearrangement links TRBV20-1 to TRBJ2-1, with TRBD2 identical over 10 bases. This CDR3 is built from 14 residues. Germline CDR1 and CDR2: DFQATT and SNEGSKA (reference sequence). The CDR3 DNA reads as TGCAGCACAACTAGCGGGATCTCCTACAATGAGCAGTTCTTC. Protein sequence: CSTTSGISYNEQFF.

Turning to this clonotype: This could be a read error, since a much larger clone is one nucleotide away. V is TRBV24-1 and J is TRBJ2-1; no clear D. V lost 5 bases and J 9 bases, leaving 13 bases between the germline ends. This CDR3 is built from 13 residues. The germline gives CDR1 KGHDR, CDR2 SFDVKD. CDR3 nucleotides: TGTGCCACCAGTGGTTTACCCCAAGGTGAGCAGTTCTTC. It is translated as CATSGLPQGEQFF.

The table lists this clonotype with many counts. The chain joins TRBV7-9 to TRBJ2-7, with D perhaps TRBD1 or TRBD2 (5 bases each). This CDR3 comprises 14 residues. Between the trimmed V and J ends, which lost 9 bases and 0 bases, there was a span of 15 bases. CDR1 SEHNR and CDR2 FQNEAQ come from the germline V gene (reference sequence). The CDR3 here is CASTRDPSSYEQYF. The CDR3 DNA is TGTGCCAGTACCCGGGACCCGAGCTCCTACGAGCAGTACTTC.